Listed below are T cell receptor beta chains from one sample, sequenced in a study of PD-L1 blockade in urothelial cancer. Sequenced by immunoSEQ multiplex PCR; TCRdb stores in-frame clones only, minus some. The sample records about 50,000 clones, roughly 80% being singletons. Sequences were derived from PBMCs, sampled around atezolizumab (anti-PD-L1) treatment. All receptors come from an older man with urothelial cancer. Each CDR3 is given with its conserved first and last residue. A D gene is named only where the DNA matches it firmly. Rows may omit the clone size; those that give it use once, few, many or a size class.

NA	few	TRBJ2-2	TRBV7-2	CASSLRGGGSPGELFF	TGTGCCAGCAGCCTCAGGGGAGGCGGGAGTCCCGGGGAGCTGTTTTTT
NA	NA	TRBJ1-1	TRBV7-3	CASSLTPGFTEAFF	TGTGCCAGCAGCTTAACTCCGGGGTTCACTGAAGCTTTCTTT
NA	once	TRBJ2-2	TRBV4-3	CASSQGARQLAGELFF	TGCGCCAGCAGCCAAGGCGCGAGGCAGTTGGCCGGGGAGCTGTTTTTT
TRBD1	NA	TRBJ2-7	TRBV28	CASSVADRGYEQYF	TGTGCCAGCTCGGTGGCGGACAGGGGTTACGAGCAGTACTTC
NA	NA	TRBJ2-1	TRBV9	CASSVGGTSKWNEQFF	TGTGCCAGCAGCGTAGGAGGAACTAGTAAATGGAATGAGCAGTTCTTC
TRBD1	NA	TRBJ2-1	TRBV5-4	CASSSGQARSYNEQFF	TGTGCCAGCAGCTCTGGACAGGCTCGATCCTACAATGAGCAGTTCTTC
TRBD1	NA	TRBJ1-1	TRBV14	CASSRDRVGTEAFF	TGTGCCAGCAGCCGGGACAGGGTGGGCACTGAAGCTTTCTTT
TRBD1	NA	TRBJ1-5	TRBV19	CASSETGGAGQPQHF	TGTGCCAGTAGTGAGACAGGGGGCGCGGGTCAGCCCCAGCATTTT
NA	NA	TRBJ2-5	TRBV19	CASTRDLRETQYF	TGTGCCAGTACCAGGGATTTGAGGGAGACCCAGTACTTC
TRBD1	NA	TRBJ1-1	TRBV10-2	CASRRDRNTEAFF	TGCGCCAGCAGGAGGGACAGGAACACTGAAGCTTTCTTT
NA	NA	TRBJ2-2	TRBV9	CASSVSGIGELFF	TGTGCCAGCAGCGTGTCCGGGATCGGGGAGCTGTTTTTT
TRBD2	few	TRBJ2-7	TRBV18	CASSRAGGYEQYF	TGTGCCAGCTCCCGGGCGGGAGGCTACGAGCAGTACTTC
TRBD1	NA	TRBJ1-2	TRBV6-5	CASSLDRQGMGYTF	TGTGCCAGCAGTCTAGACCGACAGGGGATGGGCTACACCTTC
TRBD1	NA	TRBJ1-4	TRBV19	CASSIPDRRFNEKLFF	TGTGCCAGTAGTATCCCGGACAGGCGATTTAATGAAAAACTGTTTTTT
NA	NA	TRBJ1-1	TRBV7-8	CASSYSGAGAKNTEAFF	TGTGCCAGCAGCTATAGCGGGGCGGGGGCGAAGAACACTGAAGCTTTCTTT
TRBD1	NA	TRBJ1-5	TRBV2	CASSLSLRGQGNSNQPQHF	TGTGCCAGCAGTTTGTCGTTAAGGGGGCAGGGGAATAGCAATCAGCCCCAGCATTTT
TRBD1	few	TRBJ1-5	TRBV15	CATSSRTGLYSNQPQHF	TGTGCCACCAGCAGCCGGACAGGCCTTTATAGCAATCAGCCCCAGCATTTT
TRBD1	few	TRBJ2-7	TRBV11-3	CASSPGTGRSYEQYF	TGTGCCAGCAGCCCCGGGACAGGGAGATCCTACGAGCAGTACTTC
NA	NA	TRBJ2-3	TRBV4-2	CASSQQTGTGDTQYF	TGTGCCAGCAGCCAGCAGACAGGTACAGGGGATACGCAGTATTTT
NA	NA	TRBJ2-2	TRBV11-2	CASSLAGANTGELFF	TGTGCCAGCAGCTTAGCCGGGGCGAACACCGGGGAGCTGTTTTTT
NA	NA	TRBJ1-5	TRBV7-2	CASSLTRNQPQHF	TGTGCCAGCAGCCTGACTCGAAATCAGCCCCAGCATTTT
NA	NA	TRBJ2-2	TRBV25-1	CASSSRGNTGELFF	TGTGCCAGCAGTAGCAGGGGGAACACCGGGGAGCTGTTTTTT
NA	NA	TRBJ2-5	TRBV11-2	CASSLRSGASRPTQYF	TGTGCCAGCAGCTTACGCAGCGGAGCCTCACGACCGACCCAGTACTTC
TRBD1	NA	TRBJ1-4	TRBV7-2	CASSLSQGDEKLFF	TGTGCCAGCAGCTTAAGCCAGGGGGATGAAAAACTGTTTTTT
TRBD1	few	TRBJ1-3	TRBV18	CASSPLLFDREESGNTIYF	TGTGCCAGCTCACCTTTATTATTCGACAGGGAAGAGTCTGGAAACACCATATATTTT
NA	NA	TRBJ2-3	TRBV7-2	CASSLGGRRTDTQYF	TGTGCCAGCAGCTTAGGGGGGCGCCGCACAGATACGCAGTATTTT
NA	NA	TRBJ2-5	TRBV28	CASSISGEETQYF	TGTGCCAGCAGTATTTCAGGGGAAGAGACCCAGTACTTC
NA	NA	TRBJ2-7	TRBV10-1	CASSELLGGHTSYEQYF	TGCGCCAGCAGTGAGCTACTAGGCGGGCATACCTCCTACGAGCAGTACTTC
NA	NA	TRBJ1-3	TRBV7-6	CASSSGGGNTIYF	TGTGCCAGCAGCTCGGGAGGGGGAAACACCATATATTTT
NA	NA	TRBJ2-3	TRBV5-4	CASSSALSRGVTDTQYF	TGTGCCAGCAGCTCTGCCCTATCCCGCGGGGTCACAGATACGCAGTATTTT
NA	few	TRBJ1-4	TRBV15	CATSRDRGPNEKLFF	TGTGCCACCAGCAGAGATCGCGGCCCTAATGAAAAACTGTTTTTT
TRBD2	NA	TRBJ2-1	TRBV28	CASSLGRREYEQFF	TGTGCCAGCAGTTTAGGTAGGCGGGAGTACGAGCAGTTCTTC
NA	NA	TRBJ2-6	TRBV30	CAWSGGSSSGANVLTF	TGTGCCTGGAGCGGCGGGTCTTCCTCTGGGGCCAACGTCCTGACTTTC
NA	NA	TRBJ1-5	TRBV19	CASSYLDSALQPQHF	TGTGCCAGTAGTTACCTGGACAGCGCGCTTCAGCCCCAGCATTTT
TRBD1	NA	TRBJ1-1	TRBV7-2	CASSLTGGEAFF	TGTGCCAGCAGCTTGACAGGGGGGGAAGCTTTCTTT
NA	medium-sized	TRBJ1-1	TRBV14	CASSLTQGTEAFF	TGTGCCAGCAGCCTAACTCAGGGGACTGAAGCTTTCTTT
TRBD1	NA	TRBJ1-1	TRBV29-1	CSVHRQGTEAFF	TGCAGCGTACATCGACAGGGCACTGAAGCTTTCTTT
TRBD1	NA	TRBJ2-7	TRBV6-5	CASRHDRGQPYEQYF	TGTGCCAGCAGACACGACAGGGGGCAACCCTACGAGCAGTACTTC
TRBD1	many	TRBJ2-5	TRBV29-1	CSVEGGTGVQETQYF	TGCAGCGTTGAAGGAGGAACAGGGGTCCAAGAGACCCAGTACTTC
TRBD1	NA	TRBJ2-3	TRBV29-1	CSVEGQGSTDTQYF	TGCAGCGTTGAGGGACAGGGATCCACAGATACGCAGTATTTT
NA	NA	TRBJ2-3	TRBV14	CASSQEGRGREDTQYF	TGTGCCAGCAGCCAAGAAGGGCGGGGGCGGGAAGATACGCAGTATTTT